These 4 T cell receptor beta chains originate from one sample sequenced in a study of spatial heterogeneity in lung cancer. TCRdb reanalysed the 5' RACE reads using MiXCR and keeps one entry per CDR3 protein. The sample contains approximately 22,000 distinct CDR3 sequences, approximately 5.8% of which appear only once. Time point defined: sample taken at primary tumor resection. The sample here was PBMCs, taken at surgery. The origin of the receptors is a male donor with early-stage non-small cell lung cancer.

This clonotype was observed at least ten times. The CDR3 region has the DNA TGTGCCAGCAGCGTAGAACAGGGCCTAGCGGGTGACAATGAGCAGTTCTTC. Amino acids: CASSVEQGLAGDNEQFF. V gene TRBV9 combines with J gene TRBJ2-1; TRBD2 agrees at 8 bases. CDR3 length: 17 residues. After removal of 0 bases from V and 5 bases from J, the junction contained 10 bases not matched to a gene. Germline V lookup: CDR1 SGDLS, CDR2 YYNGEE.

This clonotype has at least ten counts. The chain carries TRBV24-1 and TRBJ2-2, with D maybe TRBD1 (6 bases). The germline V gene encodes CDR1 KGHDR and CDR2 SFDVKD. This CDR3 is built from 16 residues. Trimming stripped 4 bases from V and 1 base from J, with 12 bases between. DNA for the CDR3: TGTGCCACCAGTGACCGGACAGAACTGAACACCGGGGAGCTGTTTTTT. Its translation: CATSDRTELNTGELFF.

In its sample, this clonotype was seen many times. The V and J genes are TRBV18 and TRBJ1-5; no firm D call. The V end was cut by 11 bases, the J end by 9 bases, with 5 bases between. Per the germline V gene, CDR1 is KGHSH and CDR2 is LQKENI. This CDR3 comprises 8 residues. Here the CDR3 reads CASPPQHF. The CDR3 coding sequence is TGTGCCTCTCCGCCCCAGCATTTT.

This rearrangement joins TRBV13 to TRBJ2-1; D uncertain. CDR1 and CDR2 (germline): PRHDT, FYEKMQ (reference sequence). This CDR3 has 13 amino acids. V gave up 5 bases and J gave up 7 bases, with 12 bases separating them. The DNA for the CDR3 is TGTGCCAGCAGCACTCAAATGTGGAATGAGCAGTTCTTC. This gives the protein CASSTQMWNEQFF.